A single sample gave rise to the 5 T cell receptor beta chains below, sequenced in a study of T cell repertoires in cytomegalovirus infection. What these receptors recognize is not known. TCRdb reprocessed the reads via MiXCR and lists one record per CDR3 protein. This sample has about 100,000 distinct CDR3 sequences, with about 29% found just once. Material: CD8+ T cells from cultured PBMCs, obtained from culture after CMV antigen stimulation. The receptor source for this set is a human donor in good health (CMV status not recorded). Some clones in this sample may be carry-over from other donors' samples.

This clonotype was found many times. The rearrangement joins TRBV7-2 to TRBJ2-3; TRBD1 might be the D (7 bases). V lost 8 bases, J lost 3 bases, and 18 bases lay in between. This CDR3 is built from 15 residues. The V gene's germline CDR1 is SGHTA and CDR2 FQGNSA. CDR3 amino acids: CASQLEGAGTDTQYF. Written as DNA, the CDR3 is TGTGCCAGCCAACTGGAGGGGGCAGGGACAGATACGCAGTATTTT.

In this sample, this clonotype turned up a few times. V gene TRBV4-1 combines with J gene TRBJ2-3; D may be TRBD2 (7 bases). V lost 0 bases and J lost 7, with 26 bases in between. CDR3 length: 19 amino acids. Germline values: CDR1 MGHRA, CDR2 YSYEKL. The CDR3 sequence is CASSQDPGPTGRVGNTQYF. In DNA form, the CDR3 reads TGCGCCAGCAGCCAAGACCCCGGGCCCACAGGGAGGGTTGGAAATACGCAGTATTTT.

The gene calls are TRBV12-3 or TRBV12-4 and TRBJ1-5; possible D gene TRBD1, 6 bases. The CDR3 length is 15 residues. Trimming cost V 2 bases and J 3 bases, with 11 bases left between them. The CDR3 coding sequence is TGTGCCAGCAGTTTATTTCAGGGGAACAATCAGCCCCAGCATTTT. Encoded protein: CASSLFQGNNQPQHF.

The chain's CDR3 is CSARDEGRPALYGYTF. DNA of the CDR3: TGCAGTGCTAGAGATGAAGGGAGACCGGCCCTGTATGGCTACACCTTC. This chain uses TRBV20-1 with TRBJ1-2; D is unresolved. The V gene's germline CDR1 is DFQATT and CDR2 SNEGSKA (reference sequence). Between the trimmed V and J ends, which lost 0 bases and 5 bases, there was a span of 19 bases. The CDR3 totals 16 residues.

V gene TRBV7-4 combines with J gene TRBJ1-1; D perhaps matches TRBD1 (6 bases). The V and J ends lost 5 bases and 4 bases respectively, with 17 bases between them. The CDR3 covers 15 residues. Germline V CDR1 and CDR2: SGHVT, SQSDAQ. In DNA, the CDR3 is TGTGCCAGCAGCGTACTACAGGGCAGGGCCACTGAAGCTTTCTTT. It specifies CASSVLQGRATEAFF.